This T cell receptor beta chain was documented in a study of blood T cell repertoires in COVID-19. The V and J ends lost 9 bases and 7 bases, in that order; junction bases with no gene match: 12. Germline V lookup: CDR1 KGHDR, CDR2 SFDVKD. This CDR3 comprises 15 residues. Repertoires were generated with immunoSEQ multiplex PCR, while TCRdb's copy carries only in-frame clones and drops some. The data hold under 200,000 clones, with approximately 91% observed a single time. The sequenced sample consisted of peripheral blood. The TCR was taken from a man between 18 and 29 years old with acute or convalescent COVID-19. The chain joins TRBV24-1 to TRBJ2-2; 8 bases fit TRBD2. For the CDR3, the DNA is TGTGCCACCCGCGGGAGCGGGAGTTCGATCGGGGAGCTGTTTTTT. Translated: CATRGSGSSIGELFF.